A selection of T cell receptor beta chains follows, all from one sample in a study of cytotoxic CD8 clonotypes in ibrutinib-treated CLL. Here immunoSEQ multiplex PCR was the method, and the copy in TCRdb shows in-frame clones only, minus some. Counted here are approximately 60,000 clones, 56% occurring once; the ten biggest clones make up about 20%. The specimen comprised PBMCs, sampled after 24 months of ibrutinib treatment. The receptors were gathered from a human donor with chronic lymphocytic leukemia. CDR3s include the opening cysteine and the closing phenylalanine or tryptophan. The D gene is left open where the match is weak. For some rows the clone size is stated as once, few or many, or as a class when expanded; others skip it.

-,large,TRBJ2-3,TRBV21-1,TGTGCCAGCAGCATCGATAACCAAAGCCCCCCTAGCACAGATACGCAGTATTTT,CASSIDNQSPPSTDTQYF
-,many,TRBJ1-5,TRBV2,TGTGCCAGCAGTGAAGCTAGAAGGGCCAGGGCAGGCGGCAATCAGCCCCAGCATTTT,CASSEARRARAGGNQPQHF
-,many,TRBJ1-5,TRBV10-3,TGTGCCATCAGTGAGCACGGACAGCCCAATCAGCCCCAGCATTTT,CAISEHGQPNQPQHF
TRBD1,-,TRBJ1-2,TRBV7-9,TGTGCCAGCAGCCACGGACAGGGGGGAGGCTACACCTTC,CASSHGQGGGYTF
-,few,TRBJ2-5,TRBV15,TGTGCCACCAGCAGAGAACCCCTGGGGGCCCAGTACTTC,CATSREPLGAQYF
TRBD1,-,TRBJ1-2,TRBV27,TGTGCCAGCAGTAGAGTGGGCCAGGGGGTCTACACCTTC,CASSRVGQGVYTF
TRBD1,-,TRBJ2-1,TRBV4-1,TGCGCCAGCAGCCGCTCACCTTCACAGGGGACGGGCTACAATGAGCAGTTCTTC,CASSRSPSQGTGYNEQFF
-,-,TRBJ1-1,TRBV27,TGTGCCAGCAGTTTGGACCCGGGGGAACCGAACACTGAAGCTTTCTTT,CASSLDPGEPNTEAFF
-,once,TRBJ2-1,TRBV6-5,TGTGCCAGCAGTTACTCGGCCGACAACAATGAGCAGTTCTTC,CASSYSADNNEQFF
TRBD1,-,TRBJ2-5,TRBV25-1,TGTGCCAGCAGTCCGGGACAGGGGCAACAGACCCAGTACTTC,CASSPGQGQQTQYF
-,-,TRBJ1-1,TRBV5-1,TGCGCCAGCAGCTCGGACAGCCTCCTTACGAACACTGAAGCTTTCTTT,CASSSDSLLTNTEAFF
-,few,TRBJ2-5,TRBV5-8,TGTGCCAGCAGTCCATCCTCCTATGGGGGTGGAGAGACCCAGTACTTC,CASSPSSYGGGETQYF
TRBD1,few,TRBJ1-3,TRBV6-4,TGTGCCAGCAGTGAGGACAGGGGGCCCGGAAACACCATATATTTT,CASSEDRGPGNTIYF
-,-,TRBJ2-2,TRBV2,TGTGCCAGCATACCAAAGGGATCGAACACCGGGGAGCTGTTTTTT,CASIPKGSNTGELFF
TRBD1,-,TRBJ1-5,TRBV5-1,TGCGCCAGCAGCCCTGGATACAGGGGGGATCAGCCCCAGCATTTT,CASSPGYRGDQPQHF
-,-,TRBJ2-3,TRBV9,TGTGCCAGCAGCGCCTTAGCAGGGAATCAGGGAGATACGCAGTATTTT,CASSALAGNQGDTQYF
-,-,TRBJ2-2,TRBV6-5,TGTGCCAGCAGTTACGAGATGGGTGCCGGGGAGCTGTTTTTT,CASSYEMGAGELFF
TRBD1,-,TRBJ1-4,TRBV27,TGTGCCAGCAGTTTGGCCATGACAGGGGGCGAAGGGGAAAAACTGTTTTTT,CASSLAMTGGEGEKLFF
-,-,TRBJ1-2,TRBV28,TGTGCCAGCAGATTCATTCCGGGCCCCGCGTCTATCGGCTACACCTTC,CASRFIPGPASIGYTF
TRBD1,-,TRBJ1-4,TRBV18,TGTGCCAGCTCAGCTCGACAGGGATCAACCTATAATGAAAAACTGTTTTTT,CASSARQGSTYNEKLFF
-,-,TRBJ1-5,TRBV28,TGTGCCAGCAGCAAGGGGTCCAATCAGCCCCAGCATTTT,CASSKGSNQPQHF
TRBD2,-,TRBJ2-1,TRBV18,TGTGCCAGCTCACCACTGATCCTGACTAGCGGCTACAATGAGCAGTTCTTC,CASSPLILTSGYNEQFF
TRBD1,-,TRBJ2-6,TRBV18,TGTGCCAGCTCATCTAGACAGGGGTCTGGGGCCAACGTCCTGACTTTC,CASSSRQGSGANVLTF
-,few,TRBJ1-2,TRBV6-1,TGTGCCAGCGGGAGGGGGAGAAGATATGGCTACACCTTC,CASGRGRRYGYTF
TRBD1,-,TRBJ2-4,TRBV5-6,TGTGCCAGCAGCCTGCCAAACAGGGGAGACATTCAGTACTTC,CASSLPNRGDIQYF
-,few,TRBJ2-1,TRBV11-3,TGTGCCAGCAGCTTAGATCTCGACAATGAGCAGTTCTTC,CASSLDLDNEQFF
TRBD1,-,TRBJ2-7,TRBV30,TGTGCCTGGGGGACAGTAGTCTACGAGCAGTACTTC,CAWGTVVYEQYF
TRBD1,-,TRBJ2-1,TRBV6-5,TGTGCCAGCGCTGAGGACAGGGTCGTCAATGAGCAGTTCTTC,CASAEDRVVNEQFF
-,-,TRBJ2-7,TRBV6-5,TGTGCCAGCAGTCTGGGGCAGGGGACCTACGAGCAGTACTTC,CASSLGQGTYEQYF
-,-,TRBJ1-5,TRBV4-1,TGCGCCAGCAGCCAAGATGTCTCCGAGGGCCGCCTAAGGCCCCAGCATTTT,CASSQDVSEGRLRPQHF
TRBD2,-,TRBJ2-1,TRBV14,TGTGCCAGCAGCCAAGACTGGACTAGCGGAATACAATACAATGAGCAGTTCTTC,CASSQDWTSGIQYNEQFF
-,-,TRBJ1-2,TRBV30,TGTGCCTGGAGTCGGGGACGCTATGGCTACACCTTC,CAWSRGRYGYTF
TRBD2,-,TRBJ2-3,TRBV30,TGTGCCTCCGTACTGCGGGAGTCCACAGATACGCAGTATTTT,CASVLRESTDTQYF
-,-,TRBJ1-2,TRBV5-1,TGCGCCAGCAGCTTGGTTAGGGGGATGGTCTATGGCTACACCTTC,CASSLVRGMVYGYTF
-,once,TRBJ1-1,TRBV5-1,TGCGCCAGCAGCTCGGGGCTGGCAGCACCCCCTATGAACACTGAAGCTTTCTTT,CASSSGLAAPPMNTEAFF
-,once,TRBJ2-7,TRBV19,TGTGCCAGTAGTATATCAGGGCATAGCTACGAGCAGTACTTC,CASSISGHSYEQYF
-,few,TRBJ1-3,TRBV2,TGTGCCAGCTCCGGGAACTCTGGAAACACCATATATTTT,CASSGNSGNTIYF
-,-,TRBJ1-6,TRBV6-1,TGTGCCAGCAACCCGGGGCCAAATTCACCCCTCCACTTT,CASNPGPNSPLHF
-,-,TRBJ1-1,TRBV5-1,TGCGCCAGCAGCTTGCAGGACATGAACACTGAAGCTTTCTTT,CASSLQDMNTEAFF
TRBD1,-,TRBJ2-1,TRBV29-1,TGCAGCGTTCAGACGGGACAGGATTTCTACAATGAGCAGTTCTTC,CSVQTGQDFYNEQFF
TRBD2,few,TRBJ2-3,TRBV28,TGTGCCAGCAGTTTACCCGGAGGGTTTCGGAGCGGGAGGGCCGGCACAGATACGCAGTATTTT,CASSLPGGFRSGRAGTDTQYF
TRBD2,-,TRBJ2-3,TRBV25-1,TGTGCCAGCAGTGACCTAGCGGGGAAAGATACGCAGTATTTT,CASSDLAGKDTQYF
-,-,TRBJ2-1,TRBV7-9,TGTGCCAGCAGCTTAGCAGACAATGAGCAGTTCTTC,CASSLADNEQFF
-,-,TRBJ2-2,TRBV7-2,TGTGCCAGCAGTTTGAGTAGCGACGCCGACACCGGGGAGCTGTTTTTT,CASSLSSDADTGELFF